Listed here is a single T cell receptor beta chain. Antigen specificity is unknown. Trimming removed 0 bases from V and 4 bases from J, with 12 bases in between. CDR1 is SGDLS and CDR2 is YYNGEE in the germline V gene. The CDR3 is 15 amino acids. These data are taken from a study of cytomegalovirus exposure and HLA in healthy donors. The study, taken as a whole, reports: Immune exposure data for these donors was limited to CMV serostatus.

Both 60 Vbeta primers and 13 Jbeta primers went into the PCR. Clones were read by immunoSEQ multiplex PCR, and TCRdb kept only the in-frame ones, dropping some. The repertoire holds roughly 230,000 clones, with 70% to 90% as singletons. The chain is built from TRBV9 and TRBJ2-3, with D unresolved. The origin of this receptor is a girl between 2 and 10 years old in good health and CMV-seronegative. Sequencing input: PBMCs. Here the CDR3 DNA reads TGTGCCAGCAGCGTAGACCCCACTACCGCAGATACGCAGTATTTT. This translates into CASSVDPTTADTQYF. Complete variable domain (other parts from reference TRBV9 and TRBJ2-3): DSGVTQTPKHLITATGQRVTLRCSPRSGDLSVYWYQQSLDQGLQFLIQYYNGEERAKGNILERFSAQQFPDLHSELNLSSLELGDSALYFCASSVDPTTADTQYFGPGTRLTVL.